The sequence of this T cell receptor beta chain was determined in a study of T cell responses to AZD1222 COVID-19 vaccine. General study results and limits: Donor demographics were predominantly white British with a female majority; clonal diversity may be underestimated.

The method was immunoSEQ multiplex PCR; TCRdb's version includes in-frame clones alone and lacks a portion of them. The sample has roughly 100,000 clones; roughly 80% are singletons. In regard to this clone: Its antigen is unidentified.

The material was peripheral blood, obtained on day 0 of AZD1222 vaccination. The TCR was taken from an adult in good health.

The CDR3 DNA sequence: TGCGCCAGCAGCGACGTCTGGGCAGGGAGTCAGCCCCAGCATTTT. Protein product: CASSDVWAGSQPQHF. The gene calls are TRBV4-1 and TRBJ1-5; D is perhaps TRBD1 (5 bases). The V end was cut by 5 bases, the J end by 6 bases, with 17 bases between. Looked up from germline, CDR1 is MGHRA and CDR2 is YSYEKL. CDR3 length: 15 residues.